A single sample gave rise to the 25 T cell receptor beta chains below, sequenced in a study of shared clonotypes between healthy human individuals. Using immunoSEQ multiplex PCR, the repertoire was profiled, and TCRdb retains in-frame clones only, with some absent. Of under 1 million clones listed, about 96% are singletons. Cells designated naive CD8 were CD45RO-negative and were positively selected for CCR7, with terminally differentiated effector memory CD45RA+ cells excluded. The sequencing sample was made of naive CD8+ T cells sorted from blood. The receptors here all came from a man aged 25 to 45 in good health.

In DNA, the CDR3 is TGTGCCAGCCTAAGACTAGCGGGAGATGCCGGAACCTACGAGCAGTACTTC. It is translated as CASLRLAGDAGTYEQYF. The chain recombines TRBV27 with TRBJ2-7, with 12 bases lining up with TRBD2. Germline trimming cut 8 bases from V and 2 bases from J; bases unmatched to any gene: 13. CDR1 and CDR2 from the germline V gene are MNHEY and SMNVEV (reference sequence). The CDR3 consists of 17 residues.

Details on this clone: Other DNA sequences within the sample encode an identical CDR3. The V and J genes are TRBV27 and TRBJ2-7, with TRBD1 matching 7 bases. This CDR3 region has 14 residues. Germline CDR1 MNHEY, CDR2 SMNVEV (reference sequence). V trimming: 6 bases; J trimming: 2 bases; junction bases outside the gene matches: 7. This chain's CDR3 is CASRALDRAYEQYF. The CDR3, as DNA: TGTGCCAGCAGGGCCCTTGACAGGGCCTACGAGCAGTACTTC.

The V and J genes are TRBV27 and TRBJ2-7; D unresolved. V was clipped by 6 bases and J by 2 bases, with 17 bases between them. CDR1 is MNHEY and CDR2 is SMNVEV in the germline V gene (reference sequence). CDR3 size: 15 residues. The CDR3 spells CASSPDSITTYEQYF. DNA of the CDR3: TGTGCCAGCAGCCCCGACTCAATAACTACCTACGAGCAGTACTTC.

This clone was detected once. Other nucleotide sequences in the sample specify the same CDR3. This chain connects TRBV7-9 to TRBJ1-5; D not certain. Trimming pared 2 bases from V and 6 bases from J, leaving 5 bases between. Germline assignment: CDR1 SEHNR and CDR2 FQNEAQ (reference sequence). The CDR3 is made up of 12 amino acids. CDR3 coding DNA: TGTGCCAGCAGCTTAACGGGTCAGCCCCAGCATTTT. Its protein is CASSLTGQPQHF.

The chain employs TRBV7-6 and TRBJ2-1; 9 nucleotides match TRBD2. Germline-derived CDR1 and CDR2 are SGHVS and FNYEAQ. There are 17 residues in the CDR3. With V trimmed by 1 base and J by 0 bases, 4 bases remained unmatched. The CDR3 coding sequence is TGTGCCAGCAGCTTAGGGCTAGCGGGACGCTCCTACAATGAGCAGTTCTTC. Amino acids: CASSLGLAGRSYNEQFF.

DNA for the CDR3: TGTGCCAGCGGGGGAGAGGAGTACGAGCAGTACTTC. Translated, it gives CASGGEEYEQYF. The J gene is TRBJ2-7, the V gene TRBV18, with D possibly called TRBD1 or TRBD2 (5 bases each). In germline, CDR1 is KGHSH, CDR2 LQKENI. This CDR3 spans 12 amino acids. The V end was cut by 8 bases, the J end by 4 bases, with 12 bases between. Based on the CDR3 plus reference TRBV18 and TRBJ2-7, the full variable domain is NAGVMQNPRHLVRRRGQEARLRCSPMKGHSHVYWYRQLPEEGLKFMVYLQKENIIDESGMPKERFSAEFPKEGPSILRIQQVVRGDSAAYFCASGGEEYEQYFGPGTRLTVT.

This chain connects TRBV7-8 to TRBJ1-5, with a weak D call TRBD1 (5 bases). The V and J ends lost 5 bases and 4 bases respectively, with 12 bases between them. Germline V CDR1 and CDR2: SGHVS, FQNEAQ. This CDR3 is 14 amino acids long. The CDR3 bases are TGTGCCAGCAGCCCTATAGGGGATAATCAGCCCCAGCATTTT. Protein: CASSPIGDNQPQHF.

The chain links TRBV5-1 to TRBJ2-7; tentative D call: TRBD1 (5 bases). The CDR3 contains 15 residues. The germline CDR1 and CDR2 sequences are SGHRS and YFSETQ. V shed 0 bases and J shed 3 bases, with 13 bases lying between them. This CDR3 is CASSLAGKTVYEQYF. The CDR3 DNA reads TGCGCCAGCAGCTTGGCAGGGAAGACGGTCTACGAGCAGTACTTC.

Notes on this clone: In the same sample, other DNA sequences code for this CDR3. The chain uses TRBV28 and TRBJ2-7, with TRBD1 matching 7 bases. The junction had 3 bases not matched to a gene; V was cut back by 6 bases and J by 1 base. The germline V gene encodes CDR1 MDHEN and CDR2 SYDVKM. The CDR3 is made up of 13 amino acids. Written as DNA, the CDR3 is TGTGCCAGCAGCCGGGACAGTTCCTACGAGCAGTACTTC. This sequence encodes CASSRDSSYEQYF.

This chain links TRBV5-4 with TRBJ1-4; D possibly corresponds to TRBD1 (5 bases). The ends were cut back, 4 bases at V and 8 bases at J, with 18 bases in the middle. The CDR3 length is 15 residues. CDR1 is SGHNT, CDR2 YYREEE, per germline (reference sequence). The CDR3 DNA is TGTGCCAGCAGCGCGGCATCTGACGGACAAGAAAAACTGTTTTTT. Translation: CASSAASDGQEKLFF.

This clone was found once. This chain joins TRBV4-1 and TRBJ2-3, with 12 bases lining up with TRBD2. The CDR3 contains 16 residues. The trim removed 8 bases at V and 0 bases at J, leaving 6 bases unmatched. Germline CDR1 reads MGHRA; CDR2 reads YSYEKL. DNA for the CDR3: TGCGCCAGCTCCGGACTAGCGGGGCAAAGCACAGATACGCAGTATTTT. Its protein product is CASSGLAGQSTDTQYF.

This clone was detected once. This chain connects TRBV7-9 to TRBJ2-1; perhaps D is TRBD1 or TRBD2 (6 bases each). Trimming stripped 5 bases from V and 0 bases from J, with 23 bases between. The CDR3 has 19 residues. CDR1 is SEHNR, CDR2 FQNEAQ, per germline (reference sequence). This CDR3 is CASSKQRRGQRTSYNEQFF. The CDR3 bases are TGTGCCAGCAGCAAACAAAGACGGGGGCAGAGAACCTCCTACAATGAGCAGTTCTTC.

The genes are TRBV5-1 and TRBJ2-1; D possibly corresponds to TRBD1 (5 bases). Germline CDR1 is SGHRS and CDR2 is YFSETQ. The CDR3 runs to 14 residues. V lost 3 bases to trimming and J lost 2 bases, with 9 bases between them. The CDR3 DNA sequence: TGCGCCAGCAGCTCTAGGGGCCCCTACAATGAGCAGTTCTTC. Translated: CASSSRGPYNEQFF.

The V call is TRBV19, the J call TRBJ2-6; D gene uncertain. The CDR3 sequence is 18 residues long. CDR1 is LNHDA and CDR2 is SQIVND in the germline V gene (reference sequence). With 2 bases removed from V and 0 bases from J, the gap between germline ends came to 14 bases. The CDR3 DNA reads as TGTGCCAGTAGTATAATAATCGGGTCAAACTCTGGGGCCAACGTCCTGACTTTC. Translated, it gives CASSIIIGSNSGANVLTF.

A word on this clone: The junction and the germline gene differ at one end; a read error may be behind it. The chain has TRBV14 and TRBJ2-2, with D possibly being TRBD2 (6 bases). The germline V gene encodes CDR1 SGHDN and CDR2 FVKESK. The CDR3 length is 13 residues. The CDR3 region is CASRQAGTGELFF. CDR3 nucleotides: TGTGCCAGCAGACAAGCGGGCACCGGGGAGCTGTTTTTT.

This chain uses TRBV7-9 with TRBJ1-2; D gene unclear. Germline assignment: CDR1 SEHNR and CDR2 FQNEAQ (reference sequence). This CDR3 spans 12 amino acids. V lost 2 bases and J lost 8, with 9 bases in between. This CDR3 is CASSLRSEGYTF. DNA of the CDR3: TGTGCCAGCAGCTTAAGGTCGGAAGGCTACACCTTC.

With regard to this clone: This same CDR3 is encoded by further DNA sequences in the sample. This chain connects TRBV6-5 to TRBJ1-1, with D unresolved. With 0 bases removed from V and 6 bases from J, the gap between germline ends came to 8 bases. The CDR3 is made up of 13 amino acids. CDR1 and CDR2 (germline): MNHEY, SVGAGI. The CDR3 sequence: CASSYSGLAEAFF. CDR3 sequence (DNA): TGTGCCAGCAGTTACTCCGGGTTGGCTGAAGCTTTCTTT.

The gene calls are TRBV16 and TRBJ1-5; perhaps TRBD1 as D (6 bases). The CDR3 loop spans 17 amino acids. V was clipped by 3 bases and J by 0 bases, with 15 bases between them. In germline, CDR1 is KGHSY, CDR2 FQNENV. CDR3 sequence reads: CASSQPLGQFSNQPQHF. In DNA, the CDR3 is TGTGCCAGCAGCCAGCCGCTCGGACAGTTTAGCAATCAGCCCCAGCATTTT. Together with reference TRBV16 and TRBJ1-5, the CDR3 gives the full variable domain: GEEVAQTPKHLVRGEGQKAKLYCAPIKGHSYVFWYQQVLKNEFKFLISFQNENVFDETGMPKERFSAKCLPNSPCSLEIQATKLEDSAVYFCASSQPLGQFSNQPQHFGDGTRLSIL.

V usage is TRBV28 and J usage is TRBJ1-5; 8 nucleotides align to TRBD1. The CDR3 is 15 residues long. Germline V gene sequence: CDR1 MDHEN, CDR2 SYDVKM. With V trimmed by 6 bases and J by 0 bases, 4 bases remained unmatched. CDR3 nucleotide sequence: TGTGCCAGCAGAAGGACAGGGAATAGCAATCAGCCCCAGCATTTT. Residues: CASRRTGNSNQPQHF. The full variable domain, its missing parts supplied by reference TRBV28 and TRBJ1-5, is DVKVTQSSRYLVKRTGEKVFLECVQDMDHENMFWYRQDPGLGLRLIYFSYDVKMKEKGDIPEGYSVSREKKERFSLILESASTNQTSMYLCASRRTGNSNQPQHFGDGTRLSIL.

This clone came up once. The V gene is TRBV4-1, the J gene TRBJ2-2; D may be TRBD1 or TRBD2 (5 bases each). The CDR3 is made up of 16 amino acids. Germline lookup yields CDR1 MGHRA and CDR2 YSYEKL. V lost 7 bases to trimming and J lost 0 bases, with 15 bases between them. CDR3 in DNA: TGCGCCAGCAACCCCATCGGGGCCACGAACACCGGGGAGCTGTTTTTT. It translates to CASNPIGATNTGELFF.

The genes are TRBV6-6 and TRBJ2-3; TRBD2 matches 8 bases. There are 13 residues in the CDR3. Germline lookup yields CDR1 MNHNY and CDR2 SVGAGI (reference sequence). Trimming removed 7 bases from V and 1 base from J; junction bases left unmatched: 1. The CDR3 is CASKRERTDTQYF. The CDR3 region has the DNA TGTGCCAGCAAGCGGGAGCGCACAGATACGCAGTATTTT.

J is TRBJ1-2 and V is TRBV7-9; 9 bases map to TRBD1. V dropped 8 bases and J dropped 4; count of bases not matched to a gene: 8. The CDR3 totals 14 residues. The germline V gene encodes CDR1 SEHNR and CDR2 FQNEAQ (reference sequence). The CDR3 sequence: CASGLQGARYGYTF. DNA of the CDR3: TGTGCCAGCGGTCTACAGGGGGCACGCTATGGCTACACCTTC.

V is TRBV29-1 and J is TRBJ2-1, with 7 bases identical to TRBD1. CDR1 SQVTM and CDR2 ANQGSEA come from the germline V gene. There are 12 residues in the CDR3. J lost 6 bases, V lost 3 bases, and 2 bases had no gene match. The CDR3 nucleotides read TGCAGCGTTGAGAGGACAGGCAATGAGCAGTTCTTC. The encoded protein is CSVERTGNEQFF.

This chain uses TRBV7-7 with TRBJ2-1; TRBD2 matches 8 bases. The CDR3 loop spans 17 amino acids. V gave up 3 bases and J gave up 5 bases; unmatched junction bases: 12. CDR1 is SSHAT and CDR2 is FNYEAQ in the germline V gene (reference sequence). CDR3: CASSLDPGRALDNEQFF. The CDR3 nucleotides are TGTGCCAGCAGCTTGGATCCCGGGAGGGCCCTCGACAATGAGCAGTTCTTC.

The chain recombines TRBV6-1 with TRBJ2-1, with TRBD2 matching 7 bases. This CDR3 spans 13 amino acids. J was trimmed by 7 bases and V by 8 bases; bases with no gene match: 8. Germline CDR1 MNHNS, CDR2 SASEGT. Here the CDR3 reads CASGRAFGNEQFF. CDR3 sequence (DNA): TGTGCCAGCGGGAGGGCCTTTGGTAATGAGCAGTTCTTC.